Shown below are 13 T cell receptor beta chains from a single sample sequenced in a study of blood T cell repertoires in COVID-19. The repertoire was sequenced with immunoSEQ multiplex PCR; TCRdb's copy has only in-frame clones and lacks some. Of around 63,000 clones detected, approximately 90% appear once; the ten largest clones hold 15% to 20%. Sequencing input: peripheral blood. The receptor set was obtained from a woman aged 55-69 years with COVID-19, enrolled during active disease.

The chain employs TRBV9 and TRBJ1-2; D possibly corresponds to TRBD1 (6 bases). Looked up from germline, CDR1 is SGDLS and CDR2 is YYNGEE. The V gene lost 4 bases and the J gene lost 8 bases, with 15 bases spanning the gap. The CDR3 contains 13 residues. The CDR3 nucleotides are TGTGCCAGCAGCCTCTCGGGACAACGCGGCTACACCTTC. As protein: CASSLSGQRGYTF. Full variable domain (rest looked up from reference TRBV9 and TRBJ1-2): DSGVTQTPKHLITATGQRVTLRCSPRSGDLSVYWYQQSLDQGLQFLIQYYNGEERAKGNILERFSAQQFPDLHSELNLSSLELGDSALYFCASSLSGQRGYTFGSGTRLTVV.

The gene calls are TRBV12-3 or TRBV12-4 and TRBJ1-2, with a tentative D call TRBD1 (6 bases). Trimming pared 6 bases from V and 5 bases from J, leaving 13 bases between. The CDR3 runs to 13 residues. The CDR3 nucleotides read TGTGCCAGCAGCCAACAGGGAGAATATGGCTACACCTTC. This translates into CASSQQGEYGYTF.

The chain uses TRBV11-3 and TRBJ2-2, with D tentatively TRBD2 (5 bases). Trimming stripped 0 bases from V and 8 bases from J, with 10 bases between. CDR1 and CDR2 (germline): SGHNT, YENEEA. The CDR3 consists of 14 residues. The CDR3 sequence: CASSLEPGSGELFF. CDR3 nucleotides: TGTGCCAGCAGCTTAGAACCGGGGTCGGGGGAGCTGTTTTTT.

V is TRBV10-3 and J is TRBJ2-1; tentative D call: TRBD2 (6 bases). V was trimmed by 7 bases and J by 1 base, leaving 11 bases between them. The CDR3 extends over 14 amino acids. The V gene's germline CDR1 is ENHRY and CDR2 SYGVKD. The CDR3 sequence is CAITASVSYNEQFF. DNA of the CDR3: TGTGCCATCACGGCTAGCGTTTCCTACAATGAGCAGTTCTTC.

The sample holds a few counts of this clone. The J gene is TRBJ2-7, the V gene TRBV11-3; 13 bases line up with TRBD2. J gave up 3 bases and V 5 bases, and 4 bases lay outside the gene matches. CDR1 and CDR2 (germline): SGHNT, YENEEA. This CDR3 comprises 15 residues. The CDR3 reads CASSPGLAGDYEQYF. CDR3 DNA sequence: TGTGCCAGCAGCCCCGGACTAGCGGGAGACTACGAGCAGTACTTC.

The chain is built from TRBV6-5 and TRBJ1-6, with D uncertain. The germline CDR1 and CDR2 sequences are MNHEY and SVGAGI. CDR3 length equals 15 residues. Trimming took 6 bases from V and 8 from J, leaving 17 bases between them. CDR3 nucleotide sequence: TGTGCCAGCAGGGGGTTTGGCAGGAGGGATTCACCCCTCCACTTT. Translation gives CASRGFGRRDSPLHF.

V usage is TRBV7-8 and J usage is TRBJ2-7, with D tentatively TRBD1 (7 bases). This CDR3 has 16 residues. Trimming removed 2 bases at V and 3 bases at J, with 17 bases between. Germline CDR1 reads SGHVS; CDR2 reads FQNEAQ. CDR3 residues: CASSLSGGGTHYEQYF. CDR3 nucleotides: TGTGCCAGCAGCTTATCAGGGGGAGGAACACACTACGAGCAGTACTTC.

This clone was detected once. Here the CDR3 reads CASSQETGFGETQYF. CDR3 bases: TGTGCCAGCAGCCAAGAGACAGGGTTCGGAGAGACCCAGTACTTC. V gene TRBV3-1 (or the pseudogene TRBV3-2) combines with J gene TRBJ2-5, with TRBD1 identical over 7 bases. The germline CDR1 and CDR2 sequences are LGHDT and YNNKEL (reference sequence). V was clipped by 0 bases and J by 4 bases; unmatched bases: 5. CDR3 length: 15 amino acids.

The chain recombines TRBV19 with TRBJ2-3, with a tentative D call TRBD1 (7 bases). The CDR3 extends over 13 amino acids. Trimming cost V 2 bases and J 8 bases, with 11 bases left between them. Germline CDR1 is LNHDA and CDR2 is SQIVND (reference sequence). CDR3 DNA sequence: TGTGCCAGTAGTATAACAGGGGAGGCTACGCAGTATTTT. As protein: CASSITGEATQYF.

V usage is TRBV11-2 and J usage is TRBJ1-2; 8 nucleotides agree with TRBD1. Looked up from germline, CDR1 is SGHAT and CDR2 is FQNNGV. Trimming at V came to 7 bases and at J to 7 bases, leaving 8 bases not matched to a gene. The CDR3 consists of 13 residues. The CDR3, as DNA: TGTGCCAGCACCATGGACAGGGCCGCTGGCTACACCTTC. Its translation is CASTMDRAAGYTF. Full variable domain (missing parts from reference TRBV11-2 and TRBJ1-2): EAGVAQSPRYKIIEKRQSVAFWCNPISGHATLYWYQQILGQGPKLLIQFQNNGVVDDSQLPKDRFSAERLKGVDSTLKIQPAKLEDSAVYLCASTMDRAAGYTFGSGTRLTVV.

This rearrangement joins TRBV30 to TRBJ1-2, with TRBD1 identical over 7 bases. V lost 3 bases to trimming and J lost 0 bases; unmatched junction nucleotides: 4. The CDR3 totals 14 residues. Germline V gives CDR1 GTSNPN, CDR2 SVGIG (reference sequence). The DNA for the CDR3 is TGTGCCTGGAGAGGGGGACAGCCTAACTATGGCTACACCTTC. Protein product: CAWRGGQPNYGYTF.

The chain couples TRBV5-6 to TRBJ1-2; D gene unclear. The CDR3 has 15 amino acids. Looked up from germline, CDR1 is SGHDT and CDR2 is YYEEEE. V dropped 0 bases and J dropped 8 bases, with 17 bases sitting between them. Here the CDR3 reads CASSLAGSDGRGYTF. The CDR3 DNA reads as TGTGCCAGCAGCTTGGCCGGGTCCGACGGGAGGGGCTACACCTTC.

The chain carries TRBV9 and TRBJ2-7; TRBD2 aligns across 15 bases. Trimming removed 3 bases from V and 6 bases from J; junction bases left unmatched: 7. This CDR3 has 16 amino acids. The V gene's germline CDR1 is SGDLS and CDR2 YYNGEE. As DNA, the CDR3 is TGTGCCAGCAGCGCCTCGCCGGGACTAGCGGGAGGCGAGCAGTACTTC. This codes for CASSASPGLAGGEQYF.